These T cell receptor beta chains were read from a single sample in a study of blood T cell repertoires in COVID-19. Sequenced by immunoSEQ multiplex PCR; TCRdb stores in-frame clones only, minus some. Counted here are about 44,000 clones, around 89% occurring once; the ten biggest clones make up 15% to 18%. Input material: peripheral blood. The receptor source for this set is a man between 70 and 80 years old with active COVID-19. Both conserved end residues are part of each CDR3. The D gene is left open where the match is weak. Some rows have no size entry. The others give once, few or many, or a class for an expanded clone.

TRBV4-3	.	TRBD2	TRBJ2-3	TGCGCCAGCAGCCGAAAACTAGCGGGGGGCCATATTAGCACAGATACGCAGTATTTT	CASSRKLAGGHISTDTQYF
TRBV19	once	TRBD1	TRBJ1-2	TGTGCCAGTAGTACAGGGGGGACCCTCTATGGCTACACCTTC	CASSTGGTLYGYTF
TRBV9	once	.	TRBJ1-1	TGTGCCAGCAGCCTCCAACAGGGAGAGAACACTGAAGCTTTCTTT	CASSLQQGENTEAFF
TRBV9	few	.	TRBJ1-4	TGTGCCAGCAGCGTAAAGCTGCCGGGGGAAAAACTGTTTTTT	CASSVKLPGEKLFF
TRBV18	.	TRBD1	TRBJ2-7	TGTGCCAGCTCACCGGGGACAGGGGGCACCTACGAGCAGTACTTC	CASSPGTGGTYEQYF
TRBV14	.	TRBD1	TRBJ1-1	TGTGCCAGCAGCCAGGACAACAGGGGGCGCGATGCTTTCTTT	CASSQDNRGRDAFF
TRBV5-4	.	.	TRBJ2-7	TGTGCCAGCAGCTCCGCACTCTCCTACGAGCAGTACTTC	CASSSALSYEQYF
TRBV7-2	.	.	TRBJ2-7	TGTGCCAGCAGCTTAGCGGGCCGGCCCCAGGCCGACATCAAGCAGTACTTC	CASSLAGRPQADIKQYF
TRBV6-4	.	.	TRBJ2-2	TGTGCCAGCAGTGAGGGCATTGGGGGCTTGGACACCGGGGAGCTGTTTTTT	CASSEGIGGLDTGELFF
TRBV6-5	.	.	TRBJ1-1	TGTGCCAGCAGTCGCGCGAGGGGGGGAACTGAAGCTTTCTTT	CASSRARGGTEAFF
TRBV7-2	.	TRBD1	TRBJ1-1	TGTGCCAGCAGCCCGGATACAGGGGGGCACACTGAAGCTTTCTTT	CASSPDTGGHTEAFF
TRBV27	.	.	TRBJ2-7	TGTGCCAGCCGCCCCCCAGGGGTTCCCTACGAGCAGTACTTC	CASRPPGVPYEQYF
TRBV9	.	TRBD2	TRBJ2-1	TGTGCCAGCAGCCTCCAGCCTAGCGGGGCCGAAATCTACAATGAGCAGTTCTTC	CASSLQPSGAEIYNEQFF
TRBV4-1	.	TRBD2	TRBJ2-3	TGCGCCAGCAGCCAAGAGACTAGCGGGGCAGATACGCAGTATTTT	CASSQETSGADTQYF
TRBV18	.	.	TRBJ2-3	TGTGCCAGCTCACCACCGGCAGGCCGCACAGATACGCAGTATTTT	CASSPPAGRTDTQYF
TRBV14	.	TRBD1	TRBJ1-6	TGTGCCAGCAGCCATCTTGGACAGGGAGGGAATTCACCCCTCCACTTT	CASSHLGQGGNSPLHF
TRBV28	.	.	TRBJ2-7	TGTGCCAGCAGTTTATCCCCACCCCCAGGGTACGAGCAGTACTTC	CASSLSPPPGYEQYF
TRBV6-2/TRBV6-3	once	TRBD1	TRBJ1-2	TGTGCCAGCAGTTACTCGCGGCAGACAGGGGGTTACTATGGCTACACCTTC	CASSYSRQTGGYYGYTF
TRBV5-1	few	TRBD1	TRBJ2-2	TGCGCCAGCAGCTTGGATTGCACAGGGGGCCGGGGAGCTGTTTTT	CASSLDCTGGRGAVF
TRBV11-3	once	TRBD2	TRBJ2-1	TGTGCCAGCAGCTTAGGCGGGGGGACCTACAATGAGCAGTTCTTC	CASSLGGGTYNEQFF
TRBV14	.	TRBD2	TRBJ2-1	TGTGCCAGCAGCCCGCGTGGGGGAGGGAACAATGAGCAGTTCTTC	CASSPRGGGNNEQFF
TRBV18	.	.	TRBJ2-1	TGTGCCAGCTCACCGGCAGGATCGACCTACAATGAGCAGTTCTTC	CASSPAGSTYNEQFF
TRBV18	once	TRBD1	TRBJ1-2	TGTGCCAGCTCACCACGGGACAGCGCAAACTATGGCTACACCTTC	CASSPRDSANYGYTF
TRBV10-3	.	TRBD2	TRBJ2-7	TGTGCCATCAGTGAGTTAGTACCGGGGGGGACCTACGAGCAGTACTTC	CAISELVPGGTYEQYF